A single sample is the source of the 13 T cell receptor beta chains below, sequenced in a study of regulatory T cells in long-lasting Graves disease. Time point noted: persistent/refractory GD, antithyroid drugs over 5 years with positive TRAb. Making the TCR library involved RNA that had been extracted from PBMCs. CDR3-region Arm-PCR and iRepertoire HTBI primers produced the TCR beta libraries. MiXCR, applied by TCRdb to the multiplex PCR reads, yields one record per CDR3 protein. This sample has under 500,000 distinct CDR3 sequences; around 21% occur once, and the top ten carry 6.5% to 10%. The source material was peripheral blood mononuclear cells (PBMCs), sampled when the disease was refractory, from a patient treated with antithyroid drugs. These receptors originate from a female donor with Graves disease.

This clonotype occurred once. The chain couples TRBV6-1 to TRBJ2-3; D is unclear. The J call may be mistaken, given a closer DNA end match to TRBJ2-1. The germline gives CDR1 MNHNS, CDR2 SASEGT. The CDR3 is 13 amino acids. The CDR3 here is CASSERAPREQFF. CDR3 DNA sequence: TGTGCCAGCAGTGAACGGGCCCCCCGGGAGCAGTTCTTC.

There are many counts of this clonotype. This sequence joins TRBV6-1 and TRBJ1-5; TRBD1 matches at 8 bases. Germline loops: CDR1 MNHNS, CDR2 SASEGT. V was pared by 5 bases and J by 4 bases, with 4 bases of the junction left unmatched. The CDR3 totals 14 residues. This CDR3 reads CASSRDRPNQPQHF. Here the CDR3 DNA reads TGTGCCAGCAGTCGGGACAGGCCAAATCAGCCCCAGCATTTT.

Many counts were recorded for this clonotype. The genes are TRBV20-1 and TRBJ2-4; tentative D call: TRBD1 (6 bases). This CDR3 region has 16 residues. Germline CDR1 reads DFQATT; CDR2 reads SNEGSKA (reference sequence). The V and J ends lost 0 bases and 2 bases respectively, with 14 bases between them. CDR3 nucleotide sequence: TGCAGTGCTAGAGACATGGTTAGGGACACCAAAAACATTCAGTACTTC. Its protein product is CSARDMVRDTKNIQYF.

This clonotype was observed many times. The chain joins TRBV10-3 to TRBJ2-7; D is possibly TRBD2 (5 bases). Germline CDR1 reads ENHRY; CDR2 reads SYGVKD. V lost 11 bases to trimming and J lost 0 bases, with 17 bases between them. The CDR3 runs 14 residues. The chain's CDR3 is CASTQTGSSYEQYF. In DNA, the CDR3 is TGTGCCTCCACCCAGACTGGGAGCTCCTACGAGCAGTACTTC.

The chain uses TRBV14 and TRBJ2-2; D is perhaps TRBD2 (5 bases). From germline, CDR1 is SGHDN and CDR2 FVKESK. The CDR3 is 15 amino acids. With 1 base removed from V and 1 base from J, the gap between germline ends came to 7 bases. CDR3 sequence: CASSQVRGNTGELFF. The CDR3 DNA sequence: TGTGCCAGCAGCCAAGTTCGGGGGAACACCGGGGAGCTGTTTTTT.

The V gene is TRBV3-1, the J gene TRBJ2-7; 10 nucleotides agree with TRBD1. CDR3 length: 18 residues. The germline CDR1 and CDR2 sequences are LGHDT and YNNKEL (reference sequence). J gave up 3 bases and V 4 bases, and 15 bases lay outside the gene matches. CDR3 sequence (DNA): TGTGCCAGCAGCCCCGGCTATATTCCGGGACAGGGGCACTACGAGCAGTACTTC. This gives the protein CASSPGYIPGQGHYEQYF.

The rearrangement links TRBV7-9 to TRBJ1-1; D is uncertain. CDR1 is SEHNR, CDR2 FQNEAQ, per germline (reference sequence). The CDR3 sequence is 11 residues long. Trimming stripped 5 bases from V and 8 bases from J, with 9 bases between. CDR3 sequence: CASSTHIEAFF. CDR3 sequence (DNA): TGTGCCAGCAGCACCCACATAGAAGCTTTCTTT.

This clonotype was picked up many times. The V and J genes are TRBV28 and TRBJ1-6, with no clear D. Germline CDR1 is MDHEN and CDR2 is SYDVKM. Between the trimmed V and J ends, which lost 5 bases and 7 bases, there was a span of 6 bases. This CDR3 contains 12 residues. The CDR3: CASSQLNSPLHF. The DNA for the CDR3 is TGTGCCAGCAGTCAACTGAATTCACCCCTCCACTTT.

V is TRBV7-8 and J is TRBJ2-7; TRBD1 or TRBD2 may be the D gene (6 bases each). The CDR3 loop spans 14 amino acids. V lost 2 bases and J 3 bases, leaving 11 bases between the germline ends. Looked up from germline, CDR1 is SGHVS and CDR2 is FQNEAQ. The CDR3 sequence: CASSLKQGLYEQYF. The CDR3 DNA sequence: TGTGCCAGCAGCTTAAAACAGGGACTCTACGAGCAGTACTTC.

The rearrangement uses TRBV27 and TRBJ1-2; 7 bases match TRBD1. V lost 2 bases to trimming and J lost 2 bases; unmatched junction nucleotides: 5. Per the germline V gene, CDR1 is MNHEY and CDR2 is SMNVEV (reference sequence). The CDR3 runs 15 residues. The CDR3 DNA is TGTGCCAGCAGTTTACGACAGGGTTCAAACTATGGCTACACCTTC. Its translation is CASSLRQGSNYGYTF.

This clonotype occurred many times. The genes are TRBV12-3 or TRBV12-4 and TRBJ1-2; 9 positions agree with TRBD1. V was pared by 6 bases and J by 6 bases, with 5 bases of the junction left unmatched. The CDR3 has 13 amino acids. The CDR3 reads CASRDRGGDGYTF. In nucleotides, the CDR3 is TGTGCCAGCAGGGACAGGGGCGGGGATGGCTACACCTTC.

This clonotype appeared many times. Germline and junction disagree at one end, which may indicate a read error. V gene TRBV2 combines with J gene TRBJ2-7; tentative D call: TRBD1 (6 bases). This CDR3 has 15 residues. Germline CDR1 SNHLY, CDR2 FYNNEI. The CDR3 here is CATSARTALEGEQYF. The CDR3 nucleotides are TGTGCCACCAGTGCCCGGACAGCGCTTGAAGGCGAGCAGTACTTC. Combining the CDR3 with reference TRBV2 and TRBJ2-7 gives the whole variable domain EPEVTQTPSHQVTQMGQEVILRCVPISNHLYFYWYRQILGQKVEFLVSFYNNEISEKSEIFDDQFSVERPDGSNFTLKIRSTKLEDSAMYFCATSARTALEGEQYFGPGTRLTVT.

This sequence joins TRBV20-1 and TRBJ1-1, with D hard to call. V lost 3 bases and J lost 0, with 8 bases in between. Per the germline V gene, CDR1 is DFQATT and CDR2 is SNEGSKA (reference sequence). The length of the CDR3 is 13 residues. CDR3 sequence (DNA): TGCAGTGCTAGTAAGGGCATGAACACTGAAGCTTTCTTT. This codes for CSASKGMNTEAFF.